These T cell receptor beta chains were read from a single sample in a study of blood T cell repertoires in COVID-19. The data were produced by immunoSEQ multiplex PCR, yet TCRdb's version contains in-frame clones alone and is incomplete. The data contain roughly 200,000 clones, roughly 81% of them seen just once; the ten biggest clones take up almost 5%. Specimen: peripheral blood. The receptors stem from an elderly woman with acute or convalescent COVID-19. CDR3s include the opening cysteine and the closing phenylalanine or tryptophan. Each record gives: clone size, V gene, J gene, D gene, CDR3 protein, CDR3 DNA. D genes are given only for firm matches. Expanded clones get a size class; other rows say once, few or many, or leave the size out.

-	TRBV20-1	TRBJ1-5	TRBD1	CSASGGQGNQPQHF	TGCAGTGCTAGTGGGGGACAGGGCAATCAGCCCCAGCATTTT
-	TRBV9	TRBJ1-4	-	CASSAYSDTEKLFF	TGTGCCAGCAGCGCCTACAGTGACACCGAAAAACTGTTTTTT
once	TRBV27	TRBJ1-5	-	CASSFLNQPQHF	TGTGCCAGCAGTTTCCTAAATCAGCCCCAGCATTTT
-	TRBV18	TRBJ2-3	-	CASSLTAGTDTQYF	TGTGCCAGCTCACTTACGGCGGGCACAGATACGCAGTATTTT
-	TRBV27	TRBJ2-4	TRBD2	CASSTGTGGSDKNIQYF	TGTGCCAGCAGTACCGGGACGGGGGGATCTGACAAAAACATTCAGTACTTC
-	TRBV4-3	TRBJ2-2	TRBD2	CASSQDLGLAGGTGELFF	TGCGCCAGCAGCCAAGATCTTGGGCTAGCGGGAGGCACCGGGGAGCTGTTTTTT
-	TRBV25-1	TRBJ1-2	TRBD1	CASSRTGEYGYTF	TGTGCCAGCAGTAGGACAGGAGAGTATGGCTACACCTTC
-	TRBV15	TRBJ2-7	TRBD2	CATSRAGGAYEQYF	TGTGCCACCAGCAGGGCGGGGGGGGCCTACGAGCAGTACTTC
-	TRBV6-5	TRBJ2-1	TRBD2	CASSFRAGVGYNEQFF	TGTGCCAGCAGTTTCCGGGCGGGAGTGGGCTACAATGAGCAGTTCTTC
few	TRBV29-1	TRBJ2-5	TRBD1	CSVGDSRNSETQYF	TGCAGCGTTGGGGACAGCCGCAATTCGGAGACCCAGTACTTC
-	TRBV2	TRBJ1-2	TRBD1	CASSPFDRADYGYTF	TGTGCCAGCAGTCCATTCGACAGGGCTGACTATGGCTACACCTTC
few	TRBV5-6	TRBJ2-2	TRBD1	CASSLGDRVWNTGELFF	TGTGCCAGCAGCTTGGGGGACAGGGTTTGGAACACCGGGGAGCTGTTTTTT
-	TRBV11-2	TRBJ1-1	-	CASSARQAKNTEAFF	TGTGCCAGCAGCGCCCGACAGGCAAAGAACACTGAAGCTTTCTTT
-	TRBV4-1	TRBJ2-1	-	CASRETDSPYNEQFF	TGCGCCAGCAGAGAAACGGACAGCCCTTACAATGAGCAGTTCTTC
once	TRBV7-8	TRBJ1-4	-	CASSPGRLINEKLFF	TGTGCCAGCAGCCCCGGTCGGTTGATAAATGAAAAACTGTTTTTT
-	TRBV11-2	TRBJ2-5	TRBD2	CASSLGLAGLQETQYF	TGTGCCAGCAGCTTAGGACTAGCGGGACTTCAAGAGACCCAGTACTTC
-	TRBV6-5	TRBJ1-5	TRBD1	CASSPGGTGWQPQHF	TGTGCCAGCAGTCCCGGGGGGACAGGGTGGCAGCCCCAGCATTTT
-	TRBV27	TRBJ2-1	-	CASIPGQQRVF	TGTGCCAGCATTCCCGGGCAACAGCGGGTCTTC
-	TRBV21-1	TRBJ2-5	-	CASSKVWGPETQYF	TGTGCCAGCAGCAAAGTCTGGGGGCCAGAGACCCAGTACTTC
-	TRBV7-2	TRBJ2-1	-	CASSPGGGAGRYNEQFF	TGTGCCAGCAGTCCCGGTGGGGGGGCCGGCCGGTACAATGAGCAGTTCTTC
-	TRBV5-6	TRBJ2-2	TRBD1	CASSMIQGTGELFF	TGTGCCAGCAGCATGATACAGGGGACCGGGGAGCTGTTTTTT
-	TRBV28	TRBJ1-2	TRBD1	CASSSQGVTGYGYTF	TGTGCCAGCAGTTCCCAGGGGGTGACAGGCTATGGCTACACCTTC
-	TRBV6-5	TRBJ2-6	-	CASGPGSSGANVLTF	TGTGCCAGCGGACCGGGATCCTCTGGGGCCAACGTCCTGACTTTC
-	TRBV6-5	TRBJ2-3	TRBD1	CASRTGGTDTQYF	TGTGCCAGCAGAACAGGGGGCACAGATACGCAGTATTTT
-	TRBV15	TRBJ1-4	TRBD1	CATSWGQGNEKLFF	TGTGCCACCAGTTGGGGACAGGGAAATGAAAAACTGTTTTTT
-	TRBV6-2/TRBV6-3	TRBJ1-5	-	CASSYSTRGSKNRPQHF	TGTGCCAGCAGTTACTCGACCCGTGGGAGTAAGAACCGGCCCCAGCATTTT
-	TRBV5-4	TRBJ1-4	-	CASSFQGGANEKLFF	TGTGCCAGCAGTTTCCAAGGCGGGGCTAATGAAAAACTGTTTTTT
-	TRBV28	TRBJ2-5	-	CASSFTLEETQYF	TGTGCCAGCAGTTTTACATTGGAGGAGACCCAGTACTTC
-	TRBV18	TRBJ1-2	-	CASSPTGYGYTF	TGTGCCAGCTCACCTACGGGCTATGGCTACACCTTC
-	TRBV6-6	TRBJ1-5	TRBD1	CASSLTGTGTSNQPQHF	TGTGCCAGCAGTCTTACCGGGACAGGGACTAGCAATCAGCCCCAGCATTTT
once	TRBV7-8	TRBJ1-4	-	CASSPLGGTNEKLFF	TGTGCCAGCAGCCCACTGGGGGGAACTAATGAAAAACTGTTTTTT
-	TRBV7-8	TRBJ2-1	TRBD2	CASSSWTSGRLNEQFF	TGTGCCAGCAGCAGTTGGACTAGCGGGAGACTCAATGAGCAGTTCTTC
-	TRBV29-1	TRBJ2-7	-	CSVARAGYEQYF	TGCAGCGTTGCGCGGGCCGGATACGAGCAGTACTTC
-	TRBV24-1	TRBJ2-2	TRBD1	CATSEGQGDTGELFF	TGTGCCACCAGTGAGGGTCAGGGGGACACCGGGGAGCTGTTTTTT
-	TRBV5-1	TRBJ1-2	-	CASSVQGGDGYTF	TGCGCCAGCAGCGTACAGGGTGGTGATGGCTACACCTTC
-	TRBV7-2	TRBJ2-1	-	CASSLRGVPNEQFF	TGTGCCAGCAGCTTAAGGGGCGTCCCCAATGAGCAGTTCTTC
-	TRBV19	TRBJ1-5	-	CASKGGLANQPQHF	TGTGCCAGTAAGGGGGGGCTGGCGAATCAGCCCCAGCATTTT
-	TRBV12-3/TRBV12-4	TRBJ1-1	-	CASSLQGNTEAFF	TGTGCCAGCAGTTTACAGGGCAACACTGAAGCTTTCTTT
once	TRBV28	TRBJ2-3	TRBD2	CASGTSGTITDTQYF	TGTGCCAGCGGGACTAGCGGGACGATAACAGATACGCAGTATTTT
-	TRBV4-3	TRBJ2-1	TRBD2	CASSQDPRGSTSNEQFF	TGCGCCAGCAGCCAAGATCCCCGCGGGAGTACGTCCAATGAGCAGTTCTTC
-	TRBV18	TRBJ1-5	-	CASSPPGPLEGQPQHF	TGTGCCAGCTCACCACCGGGCCCGTTGGAGGGCCAGCCCCAGCATTTT
few	TRBV6-5	TRBJ1-2	TRBD1	CASSQQGGGYTF	TGTGCCAGCAGCCAACAGGGGGGTGGCTACACCTTC
-	TRBV7-2	TRBJ2-1	TRBD2	CASSLDPSGMYNEQFF	TGTGCCAGCAGCTTAGACCCTAGCGGGATGTACAATGAGCAGTTCTTC
-	TRBV7-2	TRBJ2-1	-	CASSFPLGRSSYNEQFF	TGTGCCAGCAGCTTTCCCCTAGGGAGGAGCTCCTACAATGAGCAGTTCTTC
once	TRBV28	TRBJ1-2	TRBD1	CASSFFQPGTGQGYTF	TGTGCCAGCAGTTTTTTCCAACCCGGGACAGGGCAGGGCTACACCTTC
-	TRBV28	TRBJ1-1	-	CASSFPMRAGTEAFF	TGTGCCAGCAGTTTCCCGATGAGGGCGGGCACTGAAGCTTTCTTT
-	TRBV29-1	TRBJ2-1	-	CSVEYRESYNEQFF	TGCAGCGTTGAGTACAGGGAGTCCTACAATGAGCAGTTCTTC
-	TRBV30	TRBJ1-1	-	CAWRDQGFPEAFF	TGTGCCTGGAGAGATCAGGGGTTCCCAGAAGCTTTCTTT
-	TRBV11-2	TRBJ2-7	-	CASRIGGSLYEQYF	TGTGCCAGCCGCATTGGGGGGTCCCTCTACGAGCAGTACTTC
-	TRBV29-1	TRBJ2-3	-	CSVEVLRRVIGTDTQYF	TGCAGCGTTGAAGTGCTGCGCAGGGTGATTGGGACAGATACGCAGTATTTT
-	TRBV6-2/TRBV6-3	TRBJ2-2	TRBD2	CASSRGLAGVVGELFF	TGTGCCAGCAGCCGTGGACTAGCGGGAGTAGTCGGGGAGCTGTTTTTT
-	TRBV4-1	TRBJ2-7	-	CASSQVYGTISYEQYF	TGCGCCAGCAGCCAAGTATACGGGACAATCTCCTACGAGCAGTACTTC
once	TRBV9	TRBJ2-5	TRBD1	CASSSRTGEETQYF	TGTGCCAGCAGCTCCCGGACAGGGGAGGAGACCCAGTACTTC
-	TRBV3-1/TRBV3-2	TRBJ1-5	-	CASSQGVNQPQHF	TGTGCCAGCAGCCAAGGAGTCAATCAGCCCCAGCATTTT
-	TRBV6-5	TRBJ2-1	-	CASSLVQSYNEQFF	TGTGCCAGCAGTTTGGTTCAGTCCTACAATGAGCAGTTCTTC
-	TRBV7-2	TRBJ2-7	TRBD2	CASSPTSGLAYEQYF	TGTGCCAGCAGTCCCACCTCGGGACTAGCGTACGAGCAGTACTTC
-	TRBV6-4	TRBJ2-1	TRBD2	CASSASGTRGNEQFF	TGTGCCAGCAGTGCCTCCGGGACTAGAGGAAATGAGCAGTTCTTC
-	TRBV29-1	TRBJ1-6	TRBD1	CSAMGQGSPLHF	TGCAGCGCAATGGGACAGGGTTCACCCCTCCACTTT
-	TRBV5-1	TRBJ1-3	-	CASSSGGASGNTIYF	TGCGCCAGCAGCTCTGGCGGGGCGTCTGGAAACACCATATATTTT